The rows below give T cell receptor beta chains drawn from one sample of a study of blood T cell repertoires in COVID-19. The assay was immunoSEQ multiplex PCR, and TCRdb's table has in-frame clones only and misses some. The sample lists about 260,000 clones; approximately 89% were seen once. The sequencing input was PBMCs or T cells enriched from blood (not recorded which). These receptors were collected from a woman aged 40 to 49 who had been exposed to COVID-19. The CDR3 runs from the conserved cysteine through the conserved F or W. A D gene is named only where the DNA matches it firmly. Rows may omit the clone size; those that give it use once, few, many or a size class.

d_call clone_size j_call v_call cdr3_nt cdr3_aa
TRBD1 . TRBJ1-1 TRBV9 TGTGCCAGCAGCTGGGGACAGTCGGGCACTGAAGCTTTCTTT CASSWGQSGTEAFF
. . TRBJ1-6 TRBV30 TGTGCCTGGAGTGGTGAACAGGTAAGCTCCTATAATTCACCCCTCCACTTT CAWSGEQVSSYNSPLHF
. . TRBJ1-2 TRBV13 TGTGCCAGCAGTCCTGTAAATGCGGGGGCCGGCTATGGCTACACCTTC CASSPVNAGAGYGYTF
. . TRBJ2-6 TRBV28 TGTGCCAGCAGTCCCCCGGGGTCTGGGGCCAACGTCCTGACTTTC CASSPPGSGANVLTF
. few TRBJ1-1 TRBV5-1 TGCGCCAGCAGCTCCTGGACAGCGAACACTGAAGCTTTCTTT CASSSWTANTEAFF
. . TRBJ2-3 TRBV4-1 TGCGCCAGCCAGGTCCAAAGCCTATTAGCGGATACGCAGTATTTT CASQVQSLLADTQYF
. . TRBJ2-5 TRBV19 TGTGCCAGTAGTCCTAGCCCTGGTTGGGGGACCCAGTACTTC CASSPSPGWGTQYF
TRBD2 . TRBJ2-1 TRBV27 TGTGCCAGCAGTCTAGGGACTACCCGTTACGATGAGCAGTTCTTC CASSLGTTRYDEQFF
TRBD1 . TRBJ1-1 TRBV5-4 TGTGCCAGCAGCCTACCGGGACAGACTGAAGCTTTCTTT CASSLPGQTEAFF
. . TRBJ1-1 TRBV2 TGTGCCAGCAATCTGAACTTGAACACTGAAGCTTTCTTT CASNLNLNTEAFF
TRBD1 . TRBJ1-1 TRBV19 TGTGCCAGTAGTCGCGACAGGGGCACTGAAGCTTTCTTT CASSRDRGTEAFF
. . TRBJ1-4 TRBV3-1/TRBV3-2 TGTGCCAGCAGCAACCGGGGAGGGGGTGAAAAACTGTTTTTT CASSNRGGGEKLFF